The 32 T cell receptor beta chains listed next were all sequenced from one sample in a study of radiotherapy plus CTLA-4 blockade in lung cancer. Sequenced by immunoSEQ multiplex PCR; TCRdb stores in-frame clones only, minus some. The repertoire holds some 70,000 clones, around three quarters seen once, with more than 8.5% in the top ten. The specimen was peripheral blood, collected from a patient treated with radiotherapy plus ipilimumab. The receptor source for this set is a human donor with non-small cell lung cancer who had a complete response to radiotherapy plus ipilimumab.

The chain uses TRBV7-9 and TRBJ2-1; 7 bases line up with TRBD1. Looked up from germline, CDR1 is SEHNR and CDR2 is FQNEAQ (reference sequence). The V gene end was trimmed by 1 base and the J gene end by 5 bases; junction bases not matched to a gene: 11. The length of the CDR3 is 17 residues. The CDR3 here is CASSLGRQGRLNNEQFF. The CDR3 DNA follows: TGTGCCAGCAGCTTAGGAAGACAGGGAAGGCTCAACAATGAGCAGTTCTTC.

V is TRBV7-2 and J is TRBJ1-1; D is unresolved. Germline CDR1 SGHTA, CDR2 FQGNSA. The CDR3 sequence is 14 residues long. V lost 4 bases, J lost 2 bases, and 11 bases lay in between. The CDR3 protein is CASSSGGRNTEAFF. The CDR3, as DNA: TGTGCCAGCAGCTCCGGAGGGAGAAACACTGAAGCTTTCTTT. Complete variable domain (other parts from reference TRBV7-2 and TRBJ1-1): GAGVSQSPSNKVTEKGKDVELRCDPISGHTALYWYRQSLGQGLEFLIYFQGNSAPDKSGLPSDRFSAERTGGSVSTLTIQRTQQEDSAVYLCASSSGGRNTEAFFGQGTRLTVV.

In its sample, this clone was seen a few times. V is TRBV11-2 and J is TRBJ2-3, with no clear D. From germline, CDR1 is SGHAT and CDR2 FQNNGV. V was pared by 1 base and J by 2 bases, with 16 bases between. The CDR3 length is 17 residues. The CDR3 reads CASSLGPQKRFTDTQYF. In DNA, the CDR3 is TGTGCCAGCAGCTTAGGTCCACAAAAGAGGTTCACAGATACGCAGTATTTT.

This chain uses TRBV7-2 with TRBJ2-7, with D possibly TRBD2 on 5 matching bases. Trimming removed 4 bases at V and 2 bases at J, with 6 bases between. CDR1 and CDR2 from the germline V gene are SGHTA and FQGNSA. This CDR3 contains 12 residues. In nucleotides, the CDR3 is TGTGCCAGCAGCTACGGGACCTACGAGCAGTACTTC. It translates to CASSYGTYEQYF.

This clone was counted between two and nine times. The CDR3 is CAINREGTGELFF. The CDR3 nucleotides are TGTGCCATCAACAGGGAAGGGACCGGGGAGCTGTTTTTT. The rearrangement joins TRBV10-3 to TRBJ2-2, with D possibly TRBD1 on 6 matching bases. Germline lookup yields CDR1 ENHRY and CDR2 SYGVKD. The CDR3 runs to 13 residues. Trimming left V 7 bases short and J 5 bases short, with 11 bases between.

J is TRBJ2-3 and V is TRBV5-1; the match to TRBD2 covers 10 bases. The CDR3 has 15 residues. Germline lookup yields CDR1 SGHRS and CDR2 YFSETQ. Germline trimming cut 5 bases from V and 2 bases from J; bases unmatched to any gene: 5. CDR3 region: CASRRGLADTDTQYF. Here the CDR3 DNA reads TGCGCCAGCAGGCGCGGACTAGCGGACACAGATACGCAGTATTTT.

The table lists this clone with a few counts. The J gene is TRBJ2-7, the V gene TRBV7-9, with D perhaps TRBD2 (6 bases). Germline loops: CDR1 SEHNR, CDR2 FQNEAQ (reference sequence). The CDR3 contains 11 residues. V was cut by 8 bases and J by 5 bases, with 10 bases left in between. The CDR3 DNA reads as TGTGCCAGCCTCCGGGGGAACGAGCAGTACTTC. It is translated as CASLRGNEQYF.

The chain uses TRBV6-5 and TRBJ1-2, with 7 bases identical to TRBD1. Germline assignment: CDR1 MNHEY and CDR2 SVGAGI. Unmatched junction bases numbered 11, after V lost 6 bases and J lost 4 bases. The CDR3 has 15 amino acids. The CDR3 is CASSPRTGDIYGYTF. As DNA, the CDR3 is TGTGCCAGCAGCCCCCGGACAGGTGATATCTATGGCTACACCTTC.

The chain couples TRBV12-5 to TRBJ1-1; possibly TRBD1 for D (6 bases). The CDR3 has 14 amino acids. CDR1 LGHNT and CDR2 FRNRAP come from the germline V gene. V was cut by 8 bases and J by 4 bases, with 17 bases left in between. The CDR3: CASLSTGAGTEAFF. CDR3 nucleotides: TGTGCTAGTCTTTCTACGGGGGCTGGCACTGAAGCTTTCTTT. The full variable domain, completed using reference TRBV12-5 and TRBJ1-1, is DARVTQTPRHKVTEMGQEVTMRCQPILGHNTVFWYRQTMMQGLELLAYFRNRAPLDDSGMPKDRFSAEMPDATLATLKIQPSEPRDSAVYFCASLSTGAGTEAFFGQGTRLTVV.

The chain links TRBV9 to TRBJ1-3, with TRBD1 as a possible D gene (5 bases). The CDR3 totals 17 residues. V lost 3 bases to trimming and J lost 0 bases, with 16 bases between them. Germline V gene lookup returns CDR1 SGDLS and CDR2 YYNGEE. CDR3 region: CASSARVGGTSGNTIYF. DNA for the CDR3: TGTGCCAGCAGCGCCCGTGTCGGGGGGACCTCTGGAAACACCATATATTTT.

CDR3 amino acids: CATTDIFTEAFF. The CDR3 DNA reads TGTGCCACTACTGACATATTCACTGAAGCTTTCTTT. This chain connects TRBV6-1 to TRBJ1-1; D is uncertain. The germline CDR1 and CDR2 sequences are MNHNS and SASEGT. V gave up 10 bases and J gave up 4 bases, with 13 bases separating them. This CDR3 contains 12 residues.

The gene calls are TRBV7-8 and TRBJ1-6; maybe TRBD1 (5 bases). Germline values: CDR1 SGHVS, CDR2 FQNEAQ. The germline V and J ends were trimmed by 3 bases and 10 bases, with 16 bases remaining between them. CDR3 length equals 15 residues. CDR3 sequence: CASSFERTRVSPLHF. The DNA for the CDR3 is TGTGCCAGCAGCTTCGAAAGGACAAGGGTCTCACCCCTCCACTTT.

This clone has a single count. The J gene is TRBJ2-3, the V gene TRBV27; possibly TRBD1 for D (5 bases). Germline V gene data show CDR1 as MNHEY and CDR2 as SMNVEV (reference sequence). V lost 0 bases and J 6 bases, leaving 10 bases between the germline ends. The CDR3 runs to 14 residues. The CDR3 protein is CASSLSPGWDTQYF. CDR3 coding DNA: TGTGCCAGCAGTTTATCACCAGGGTGGGATACGCAGTATTTT.

The chain employs TRBV11-3 and TRBJ2-7; weak D call: TRBD2 (6 bases). V was shortened by 4 bases and J by 7 bases, with 17 bases between the two germline ends. This CDR3 contains 14 residues. The germline V gene encodes CDR1 SGHNT and CDR2 YENEEA. The CDR3 spells CASSYTGSRGEQYV. The CDR3 DNA sequence: TGTGCCAGCAGCTACACCGGGAGCCGAGGGGAGCAGTACGTC.

This chain uses TRBV27 with TRBJ1-2, with 7 bases aligning to TRBD1. The CDR3 is made up of 13 amino acids. V gave up 4 bases and J gave up 3 bases; unmatched junction bases: 2. Per germline, CDR1 MNHEY and CDR2 SMNVEV (reference sequence). The DNA for the CDR3 is TGTGCCAGCAGTTACGGACAGGACTATGGCTACACCTTC. Amino acids: CASSYGQDYGYTF.

The CDR3 sequence is CASSQLAQAYQETQYF. The DNA of the CDR3 is TGCGCCAGCAGCCAGCTAGCGCAAGCATATCAAGAGACCCAGTACTTC. V usage is TRBV4-1 and J usage is TRBJ2-5; D is possibly TRBD2 (6 bases). The germline V gene has CDR1 MGHRA and CDR2 YSYEKL. The ends were cut back, 3 bases at V and 2 bases at J, with 16 bases in the middle. This CDR3 comprises 16 residues.

The V gene is TRBV5-8, the J gene TRBJ1-2; 7 bases line up with TRBD1. The V gene end was trimmed by 4 bases and the J gene end by 5 bases; junction bases not matched to a gene: 8. There are 14 residues in the CDR3. Germline V gene data show CDR1 as SGHTS and CDR2 as YDEGEE. This CDR3 reads CASSLGQQGYGYTF. The CDR3 nucleotides are TGTGCCAGCAGCCTGGGACAGCAGGGATATGGCTACACCTTC.

This chain connects TRBV5-3 to TRBJ2-1; D may be TRBD2 (5 bases). TRBV5-3 is classed as an ORF, of uncertain function. The CDR3 has 16 amino acids. Trimming removed 0 bases at V and 8 bases at J, with 18 bases between. This chain's CDR3 is CARSLVFRGPGDEQFF. The DNA for the CDR3 is TGTGCCAGAAGCTTGGTTTTCCGAGGGCCTGGGGATGAGCAGTTCTTC.

The chain links TRBV5-1 to TRBJ1-1; 7 bases fit TRBD1. Germline-derived CDR1 and CDR2 are SGHRS and YFSETQ. The CDR3 runs 14 residues. J was trimmed by 4 bases and V by 4 bases; bases with no gene match: 7. This CDR3 is CASSPVAGGTEAFF. Here the CDR3 DNA reads TGCGCCAGCAGCCCCGTAGCAGGGGGCACTGAAGCTTTCTTT.

The chain uses TRBV4-1 and TRBJ1-2; TRBD1 aligns across 8 bases. The V and J ends lost 3 bases and 4 bases, in that order; junction bases with no gene match: 10. Germline CDR1 reads MGHRA; CDR2 reads YSYEKL. The CDR3 length is 16 residues. CDR3 coding DNA: TGCGCCAGCAGCCAGGGGCCGGACAGGGTGGCCTATGGCTACACCTTC. This codes for CASSQGPDRVAYGYTF.

Here the CDR3 reads CASSLTTGGPSTDTQYF. The CDR3 DNA reads as TGTGCCAGCAGCTTAACGACAGGGGGCCCGAGCACAGATACGCAGTATTTT. The V and J genes are TRBV11-2 and TRBJ2-3; 10 bases are shared with TRBD1. Trimming took 2 bases from V and 0 from J; bases not matched to a gene: 5. Germline CDR1 SGHAT, CDR2 FQNNGV. CDR3 size: 17 residues.

The chain uses TRBV5-6 and TRBJ2-7, with a weak D call TRBD1 (5 bases). The germline CDR1 and CDR2 sequences are SGHDT and YYEEEE. CDR3 size: 13 residues. With 0 bases removed from V and 6 bases from J, the gap between germline ends came to 10 bases. CDR3 loop: CASSLGQGGEQYV. CDR3 nucleotides: TGTGCCAGCAGCTTGGGGCAGGGCGGCGAGCAGTACGTC.

This clone turned up a few times. The chain's CDR3 is CASNRVGEIGGSYNEQFF. CDR3 in DNA: TGTGCCAGCAATAGGGTAGGGGAAATAGGCGGGAGCTACAATGAGCAGTTCTTC. This chain connects TRBV2 to TRBJ2-1, with TRBD2 matching 7 bases. V lost 7 bases, J lost 3 bases, and 18 bases stayed unmatched. The germline gives CDR1 SNHLY, CDR2 FYNNEI. CDR3 length: 18 residues.

J is TRBJ2-5 and V is TRBV29-1; D not certain. This CDR3 is 12 amino acids long. V gave up 5 bases and J gave up 2 bases, with 9 bases separating them. Germline assignment: CDR1 SQVTM and CDR2 ANQGSEA. Here the CDR3 reads CSVSSRQETQYF. CDR3 nucleotide sequence: TGCAGCGTTAGTTCCAGGCAAGAGACCCAGTACTTC.

This clone was counted a single time. V gene TRBV14 combines with J gene TRBJ2-3; D is undetermined. V shed 3 bases and J shed 6 bases, with 13 bases lying between them. The CDR3 length is 14 residues. Germline CDR1 SGHDN, CDR2 FVKESK. The CDR3 loop reads CASSQGSRWDTQYF. In nucleotides, the CDR3 is TGTGCCAGCAGCCAGGGATCTCGTTGGGATACGCAGTATTTT.

This sequence joins TRBV11-3 and TRBJ2-7; TRBD2 matches at 7 bases. The CDR3 consists of 15 residues. CDR1 and CDR2 (germline): SGHNT, YENEEA. The junction had 10 bases not matched to a gene; V was cut back by 3 bases and J by 5 bases. This CDR3 reads CASSLDHGGSHEQYV. The DNA of the CDR3 is TGTGCCAGCAGCTTGGATCACGGGGGGTCGCACGAGCAGTACGTC.

The chain employs TRBV7-9 and TRBJ1-1; 7 bases map to TRBD1. The CDR3 is made up of 14 amino acids. CDR1 SEHNR and CDR2 FQNEAQ come from the germline V gene (reference sequence). V trimming: 5 bases; J trimming: 3 bases; junction bases outside the gene matches: 6. The CDR3 DNA reads as TGTGCCAGCAGCGTAAGACAGGGTGACACTGAAGCTTTCTTT. It encodes CASSVRQGDTEAFF.

The chain recombines TRBV11-3 with TRBJ2-7; D is uncertain. V dropped 5 bases and J dropped 6 bases, with 14 bases sitting between them. This CDR3 region has 13 residues. Germline lookup yields CDR1 SGHNT and CDR2 YENEEA. The CDR3 coding sequence is TGTGCCAGCAGCCCCCGACTTGACGCCGAGCAGTACGTC. It is translated as CASSPRLDAEQYV.

The chain joins TRBV5-6 to TRBJ1-5; TRBD1 matches 9 bases. There are 15 residues in the CDR3. The V and J ends lost 4 bases and 4 bases, in that order; junction bases with no gene match: 6. Germline V lookup: CDR1 SGHDT, CDR2 YYEEEE. CDR3 region: CASSTGTGRNQPQHF. The CDR3 nucleotides read TGTGCCAGCAGCACCGGGACAGGGAGAAATCAGCCCCAGCATTTT.

V gene TRBV5-1 combines with J gene TRBJ2-1, with 8 bases identical to TRBD2. Per germline, CDR1 SGHRS and CDR2 YFSETQ. V lost 4 bases and J lost 6; bases outside the gene matches: 9. The CDR3 is 15 amino acids. CDR3 sequence reads: CASSLEGLGFNEQFF. The CDR3 DNA follows: TGCGCCAGCAGCCTGGAGGGACTAGGTTTCAATGAGCAGTTCTTC.

The rearrangement uses TRBV7-9 and TRBJ1-1; TRBD1 might be the D (6 bases). Germline lookup yields CDR1 SEHNR and CDR2 FQNEAQ (reference sequence). With 5 bases removed from V and 2 bases from J, the gap between germline ends came to 15 bases. The CDR3 is 15 residues long. This CDR3 is CASSAPGGANTEAFF. Written as DNA, the CDR3 is TGTGCCAGCAGCGCCCCGGGGGGGGCCAACACTGAAGCTTTCTTT.

The J gene is TRBJ1-2, the V gene TRBV5-6; 7 bases align to TRBD1. Germline V CDR1 and CDR2: SGHDT, YYEEEE. This CDR3 is built from 14 residues. Trimming at V came to 4 bases and at J to 4 bases, leaving 7 bases not matched to a gene. Written as DNA, the CDR3 is TGTGCCAGCAGCGGGAGGGGGCTTAGCTATGGCTACACCTTC. Translating gives CASSGRGLSYGYTF.